These T cell receptor beta chains were read from a single sample in a study of T-cell memory formation after mild COVID-19. TCRdb redid the calling of the 5' RACE reads with MiXCR, one entry per CDR3 protein. Of approximately 410,000 distinct CDR3 sequences detected, 23% appear once; the ten largest clones hold 13%. Specimen: PBMCs or a T cell subset sorted from them (not recorded which). The receptors were gathered from an adult woman who had mild COVID-19 (a few samples of this study predate the infection). Cell type and time point are not known. CDR3s include the opening cysteine and the closing phenylalanine or tryptophan.

>TRBV7-8|TRBJ2-3
CASIPRTGGDTQYF
>TRBV12-3/TRBV12-4|TRBJ2-3
CASSLWGAPSTDTQYF
>TRBV6-5|TRBJ1-6
CASSYEGFRSPLHF
>TRBV6-5|TRBJ1-1
CASSYRTGGMNTEAFF
>TRBV29-1|TRBJ1-1
CSVEDTGVSTEAFF
>TRBV3-1|TRBJ1-1
CASNARMNTEAFF
>TRBV5-1|TRBJ2-5
CASRRQTKETQYF
>TRBV6-6|TRBJ2-1
CASSPRGGSSYNEQFF
>TRBV7-2|TRBJ2-3
CASSLAPLGSGTDTQYF
>TRBV5-1|TRBJ2-7
CASRLSNTGSHEQYF
>TRBV4-1|TRBJ2-1
CASSQVGLAGASNEQFF
>TRBV7-2|TRBJ2-7
CASSSETGRGYEQYF
>TRBV9|TRBJ2-1
CASSVVSGGNEQFF
>TRBV12-3/TRBV12-4|TRBJ1-5
CASVRGRFNQPQHF
>TRBV7-6|TRBJ2-7
CASREGQCYEQYF
>TRBV7-2|TRBJ1-2
CASSSEGDRWIVNYGYTF
>TRBV2|TRBJ2-1
CASSGDRATPTKGEQFF
>TRBV9|TRBJ2-7
CASSVVGDSAYEQYF
>TRBV5-5|TRBJ2-2
CASSNGQGPGELFF
>TRBV29-1|TRBJ1-2
CSATGTGNYGYTF
>TRBV5-1|TRBJ2-5
CASSLRGGSFETQYF
>TRBV12-3/TRBV12-4|TRBJ1-3
CASTWGTGGGNTIYF
>TRBV7-6|TRBJ2-7
CASSLMGSREQYF
>TRBV28|TRBJ2-7
CASIGTGTTGEQYF
>TRBV4-3|TRBJ1-1
CASSRDPMNTEAFF
>TRBV7-6|TRBJ2-1
CASSSGREPYNEQFF
>TRBV5-1|TRBJ2-5
CASSLKGVGETQYF
>TRBV27|TRBJ1-1
CASSYQASGNTEAFF
>TRBV6-5|TRBJ2-7
CASRTGSEQYF
>TRBV6-5|TRBJ2-6
CASSYEPLGTSGANVLTF
>TRBV12-5|TRBJ1-2
CASGLAGVSGYGYTF
>TRBV4-1|TRBJ2-3
CASSQLVGRTDTQYF
>TRBV11-3|TRBJ2-1
CASSLELARDNEQFF
>TRBV3-1|TRBJ2-3
CASSHSSGVTSTDTQYF
>TRBV9|TRBJ2-3
CASSVATWGLTDTQYF
>TRBV7-9|TRBJ1-1
CASSPLSENTEAFF
>TRBV2|TRBJ2-1
CASRAGQGYYNEQFF
>TRBV5-6|TRBJ1-5
CASSLVSRAYTLHQPQHF
>TRBV29-1|TRBJ1-2
CSAGGTNTNYGYTF
>TRBV24-1|TRBJ2-2
CATSDGLAGWTGELFF
>TRBV7-9|TRBJ2-3
CASSHQGAGTSGGPSTDTQYF